This record concerns one T cell receptor beta chain sequence. It lacks a known antigen. Base-call qualities are not available, and no considerably larger clone is one nucleotide away. This sample was included in a study of blood T cell repertoires in COVID-19 (dated by TCRdb to 2020 to 2021). With respect to the entire study: Samples covering the acute and convalescent phases of COVID-19 were provided by collaborators in the United States, Italy and Spain. The material from the prospective study consisted of cDNA or gDNA derived from T cells, B-cell-depleted T cells, or PBMCs. The dataset comprised deeply sampled blood TCRbeta repertoires from subjects exposed to, actively infected with, or recovered from COVID-19. The repertoires were released in a freely available public database meant as a resource for research on the immune response to SARS-CoV-2. Samples came from the ongoing ImmuneRACE study (first 160 participants) plus 1,254 subjects from 6 global collaborators. A de-identified subject ID, COVID-19 status, age in years and sex were almost always included in the sample metadata. Where available, HLA class I and class II types were obtained from metadata supplied by the sample provider rather than from assay-based typing. Summary of the overall study and its limitations: The quantity of clinical and demographic metadata differed by source and by participant and was supplied without curation.

Collaborating institutions collected whole blood in K2EDTA tubes following their own protocols. Collaborator samples were shipped for TCRbeta analysis as frozen whole blood, isolated PBMCs, or DNA extracted from either sample type. V and J are truncated by 8 bases and 6 bases respectively, leaving an intervening sequence of 13 bases. From the cysteine through the phenylalanine, the CDR3 covers 12 amino acids. Only the CDR3 portion is preserved as DNA: 36 bases, with reading frame beginning at the first base. The immunoSEQ Assay, a bias-controlled multiplex PCR, was used to amplify TCRbeta CDR3 regions from genomic DNA. The paper's processing steps were these. The number of nucleated cells in each sample was estimated by amplification of reference gene primers within the assay. To quantify the absolute abundance of each unique TCRbeta CDR3 rearrangement, sequence reads were collapsed and filtered. Productive Simpson clonality was computed per sample as the square root of Simpson's diversity index over productive rearrangements. TCRdb stores this immuneACCESS table with in-frame sequences only. Part of the clones is absent; in the studies checked, under half of the shortfall reflects unresolved V genes, and no reason is known for the rest. V and J calls and clone size come straight from that table; D and trimming were deduced from the DNA. The sample table holds roughly 80,000 clones, of which roughly nine tenths were seen once. The ten largest clonotypes hold more than 1.5% of the sample.

The rearrangement combines TRBV12-3 or TRBV12-4 with TRBJ1-2; TRBD1 is a possible D gene, resting on 5 matching bases. The sequenced sample consisted of peripheral blood. The source is a man aged 55-75 years with acute or convalescent COVID-19. The CDR3 protein: CASQRGGNGYTF. The DNA sequence is as follows: TGTGCCAGCCAAAGGGGCGGAAATGGCTACACCTTC.